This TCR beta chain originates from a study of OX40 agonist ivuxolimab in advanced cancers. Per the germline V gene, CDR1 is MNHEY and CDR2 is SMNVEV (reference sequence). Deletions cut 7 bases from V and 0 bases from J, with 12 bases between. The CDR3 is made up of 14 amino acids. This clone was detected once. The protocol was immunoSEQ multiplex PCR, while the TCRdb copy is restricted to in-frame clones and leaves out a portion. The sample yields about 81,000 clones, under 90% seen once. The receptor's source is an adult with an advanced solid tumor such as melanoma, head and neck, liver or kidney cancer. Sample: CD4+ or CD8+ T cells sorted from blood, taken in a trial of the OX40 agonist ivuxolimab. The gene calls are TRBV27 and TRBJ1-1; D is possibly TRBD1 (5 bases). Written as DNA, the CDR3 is TGTGCCAGCATCCCGGGGACTTTGAACACTGAAGCTTTCTTT. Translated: CASIPGTLNTEAFF.